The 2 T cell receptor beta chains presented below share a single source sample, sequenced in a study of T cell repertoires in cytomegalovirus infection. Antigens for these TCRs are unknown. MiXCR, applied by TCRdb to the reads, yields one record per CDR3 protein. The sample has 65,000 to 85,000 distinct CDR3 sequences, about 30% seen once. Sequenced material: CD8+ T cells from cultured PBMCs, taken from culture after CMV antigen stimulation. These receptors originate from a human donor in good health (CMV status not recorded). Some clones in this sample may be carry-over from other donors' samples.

The CDR3 region has the DNA TGTGCCTCCTGGGATGACTCTCGGGGCACTGAAGCTTTCTTT. This sequence encodes CASWDDSRGTEAFF. The chain joins TRBV19 to TRBJ1-1; no reliable D call. V was trimmed by 11 bases and J by 4 bases, leaving 20 bases between them. Germline lookup yields CDR1 LNHDA and CDR2 SQIVND (reference sequence). The CDR3 sequence is 14 residues long.

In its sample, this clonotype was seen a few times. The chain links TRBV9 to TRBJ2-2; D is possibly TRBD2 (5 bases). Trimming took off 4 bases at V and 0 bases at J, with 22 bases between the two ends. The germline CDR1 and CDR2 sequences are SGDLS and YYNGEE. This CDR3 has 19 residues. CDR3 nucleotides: TGTGCCAGCAGCTCAAGTGGAGGTAACAGACCTACGAACACCGGGGAGCTGTTTTTT. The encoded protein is CASSSSGGNRPTNTGELFF.